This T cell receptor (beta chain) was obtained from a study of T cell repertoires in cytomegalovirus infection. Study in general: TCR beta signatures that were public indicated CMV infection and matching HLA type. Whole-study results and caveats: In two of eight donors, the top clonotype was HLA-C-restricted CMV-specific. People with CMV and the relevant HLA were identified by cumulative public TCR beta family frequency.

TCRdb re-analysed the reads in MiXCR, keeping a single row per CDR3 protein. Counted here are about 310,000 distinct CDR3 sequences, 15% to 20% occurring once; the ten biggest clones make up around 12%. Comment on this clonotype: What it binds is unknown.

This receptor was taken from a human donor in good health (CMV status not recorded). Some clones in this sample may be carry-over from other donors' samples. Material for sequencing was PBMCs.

The CDR3 region has the DNA TGTGCCAGCACTCTTACCGTGGAAACTGAAGCTTTCTTT. Translation: CASTLTVETEAFF. The chain employs TRBV6-1 and TRBJ1-1; D is undetermined. This CDR3 has 13 amino acids. Trimming took 7 bases from V and 5 from J, leaving 14 bases between them. CDR1 and CDR2 from the germline V gene are MNHNS and SASEGT.